The 2 T cell receptor beta chains below come from one sample, sequenced in a study of CD8 T cells in ankylosing spondylitis (dated by TCRdb to 2015 to 2018). Broad study findings and their caveats: A TCR beta motif made up of fewer than 10 highly homologous amino acid variants appeared to be characteristic of blood from ankylosing spondylitis patients.

No antigens are known for them. The library was produced with 5' RACE. Sequencing was carried out with an Illumina HiSeq 2500. The public sequencing data were trimmed at Q25 with fastp and processed into clonotypes with MiXCR by TCRdb, which kept only in-frame beta chains. Here each entry gathers all rows of one CDR3 protein and keeps the most common genes and DNA. Here the sample has approximately 520,000 distinct CDR3 sequences; roughly 5.2% occur a single time. Of the sample, roughly 3.3% is held by the ten largest clones. The sequenced sample consisted of blood, either unsorted or a sorted T cell fraction (not recorded which). These receptors were taken from a male donor with ankylosing spondylitis.

In its sample, this clonotype was seen many times. The chain couples TRBV20-1 to TRBJ1-5; D call uncertain. The CDR3 is made up of 12 amino acids. V was pared by 3 bases and J by 4 bases, with 7 bases between. CDR1 is DFQATT, CDR2 SNEGSKA, per germline (reference sequence). CDR3 residues: CSASRPNQPQHF. The CDR3 DNA is TGCAGTGCTAGTCGCCCTAATCAGCCCCAGCATTTT.

This clonotype showed up many times. V is TRBV5-1 and J is TRBJ1-2; no firm D call. V was pared by 4 bases and J by 2 bases, with 9 bases between. The germline V gene encodes CDR1 SGHRS and CDR2 YFSETQ. The CDR3 extends over 13 amino acids. The CDR3 loop reads CASSLGINYGYTF. The DNA for the CDR3 is TGCGCCAGCAGCCTCGGGATCAACTATGGCTACACCTTC. The variable domain in full, completed from reference TRBV5-1 and TRBJ1-2, reads KAGVTQTPRYLIKTRGQQVTLSCSPISGHRSVSWYQQTPGQGLQFLFEYFSETQRNKGNFPGRFSGRQFSNSRSEMNVSTLELGDSALYLCASSLGINYGYTFGSGTRLTVV.